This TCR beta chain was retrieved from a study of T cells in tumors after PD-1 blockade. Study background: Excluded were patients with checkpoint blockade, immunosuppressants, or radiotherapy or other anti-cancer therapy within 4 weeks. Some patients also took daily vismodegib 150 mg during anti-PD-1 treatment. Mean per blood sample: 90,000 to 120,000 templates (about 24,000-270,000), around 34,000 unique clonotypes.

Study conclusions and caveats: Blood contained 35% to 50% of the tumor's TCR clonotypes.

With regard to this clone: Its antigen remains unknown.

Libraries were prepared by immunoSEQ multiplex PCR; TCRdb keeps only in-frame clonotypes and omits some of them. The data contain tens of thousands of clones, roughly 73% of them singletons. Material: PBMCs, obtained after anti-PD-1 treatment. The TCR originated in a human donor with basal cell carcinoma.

As DNA, the CDR3 is TGTGCCAGCAGAACCGCGGGGCTCAATGAGCAGTTCTTC. Protein: CASRTAGLNEQFF. V and J are TRBV5-6 and TRBJ2-1; possible D gene TRBD2, 6 bases. The V gene lost 5 bases and the J gene lost 6 bases, with 12 bases spanning the gap. There are 13 residues in the CDR3. Germline values: CDR1 SGHDT, CDR2 YYEEEE.